What follows are 7 T cell receptor beta chains derived from one specimen sequenced in a study of blood T cell repertoires in COVID-19. TCRdb's table, derived via immunoSEQ multiplex PCR, lists solely in-frame clones and lacks some. The sample holds 190,000 or so clones, approximately 90% seen once. Sequences were obtained from peripheral blood. These receptors all stem from a woman aged 25-40 years with active or convalescent COVID-19.

The chain links TRBV14 to TRBJ1-2; D gene uncertain. Germline V gene sequence: CDR1 SGHDN, CDR2 FVKESK. The CDR3 covers 12 residues. V dropped 5 bases and J dropped 2 bases, with 6 bases sitting between them. The CDR3 DNA sequence: TGTGCCAGCAGCGGGCAGAACTATGGCTACACCTTC. It is translated as CASSGQNYGYTF.

This sequence joins TRBV5-1 and TRBJ2-5; D gene unclear. Trimming removed 3 bases from V and 5 bases from J, with 14 bases in between. This CDR3 region has 14 residues. CDR1 SGHRS and CDR2 YFSETQ come from the germline V gene. CDR3 DNA: TGCGCCAGCAGCTCTTCTCATCTCGGGGAGACCCAGTACTTC. This gives the protein CASSSSHLGETQYF.

The chain combines TRBV7-9 with TRBJ2-3; unclear D gene. Trimming removed 5 bases from V and 4 bases from J, with 7 bases in between. The CDR3 extends over 12 amino acids. Germline CDR1 reads SEHNR; CDR2 reads FQNEAQ (reference sequence). The CDR3 protein is CASSEQPDTQYF. The CDR3 DNA sequence: TGTGCCAGCAGCGAACAGCCAGATACGCAGTATTTT.

J is TRBJ2-7 and V is TRBV6-1, with D possibly matching TRBD1 (6 bases). Germline CDR1 is MNHNS and CDR2 is SASEGT. Trimming took 1 base from V and 3 from J, leaving 28 bases between them. The CDR3 runs to 20 residues. The CDR3 region has the DNA TGTGCCAGCAGTGAAGGTGTAGGACAGTTCACCCTGGGAGAACGCTACGAGCAGTACTTC. As protein: CASSEGVGQFTLGERYEQYF.

This chain connects TRBV30 to TRBJ1-1; D unclear. Germline values: CDR1 GTSNPN, CDR2 SVGIG (reference sequence). Trimming removed 0 bases from V and 0 bases from J, with 5 bases in between. The CDR3 is 13 amino acids. The CDR3 is CAWSVQLNTEAFF. CDR3 coding DNA: TGTGCCTGGAGTGTACAGCTGAACACTGAAGCTTTCTTT.

The CDR3 loop is CASSLTGVRQPQHF. CDR3 nucleotide sequence: TGTGCCAGCAGCTTAACAGGGGTTCGTCAGCCCCAGCATTTT. The gene calls are TRBV11-2 and TRBJ1-5; 7 bases align to TRBD1. Germline V gene data show CDR1 as SGHAT and CDR2 as FQNNGV. The CDR3 contains 14 residues. V shed 2 bases, J shed 6 bases, and the junction held 4 bases outside the gene matches.

The rearrangement joins TRBV10-3 to TRBJ1-4; D is possibly TRBD1 (5 bases). Germline loops: CDR1 ENHRY, CDR2 SYGVKD. The CDR3 is made up of 11 amino acids. Trimming cost V 11 bases and J 8 bases, with 12 bases left between them. CDR3 region: CASGGGEKLFF. Here the CDR3 DNA reads TGTGCCTCGGGGGGAGGCGAAAAACTGTTTTTT.